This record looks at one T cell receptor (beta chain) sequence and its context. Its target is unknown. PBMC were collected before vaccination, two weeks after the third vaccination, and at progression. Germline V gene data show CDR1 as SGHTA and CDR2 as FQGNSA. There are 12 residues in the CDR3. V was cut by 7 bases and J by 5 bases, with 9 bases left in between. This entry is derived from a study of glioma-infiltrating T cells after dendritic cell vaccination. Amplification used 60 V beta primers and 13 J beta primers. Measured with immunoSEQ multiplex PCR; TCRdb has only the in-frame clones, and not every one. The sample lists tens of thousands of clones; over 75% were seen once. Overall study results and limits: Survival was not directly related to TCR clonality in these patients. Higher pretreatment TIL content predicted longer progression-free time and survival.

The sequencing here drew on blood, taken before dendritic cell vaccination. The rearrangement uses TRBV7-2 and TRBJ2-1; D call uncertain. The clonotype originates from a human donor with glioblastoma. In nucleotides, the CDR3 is TGTGCCAGCACCTTGAGGCACAATGAGCAGTTCTTC. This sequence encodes CASTLRHNEQFF.